This entry concerns a single T cell receptor (beta chain). The same CDR3 also results from other DNA sequences found in this sample. In the original analysis: Amplifying reference gene primers gave estimates of nucleated cell counts. Clones were read by immunoSEQ multiplex PCR, and TCRdb kept only the in-frame ones, dropping some. D and trimming were read from the DNA, whereas the V and J calls and clone size are those reported in that table. The sample lists about 190,000 clones, about nine tenths seen once, with approximately 6.7% in the top ten. V was cut by 2 bases and J by 1 base, with 3 bases left in between. This CDR3 comprises 11 residues. From germline, CDR1 is GTSNPN and CDR2 SVGIG (reference sequence). The data stem from a study of blood T cell repertoires in COVID-19. Study in general: Samples came from the United States, Italy and Spain, spanning acute and convalescent COVID-19. PBMCs, B-cell-depleted T cells, or T cells provided the cDNA or gDNA that made up the material.

This TCR was sampled from a man between 35 and 55 years old with acute or convalescent COVID-19. Sequencing was done on a sample of peripheral blood. The rearrangement joins TRBV30 to TRBJ2-7; D remains unclear. The CDR3 is CAWSRSYEQYF. CDR3 sequence (DNA): TGTGCCTGGAGTCGTTCCTACGAGCAGTACTTC.